Listed below are T cell receptor beta chains from one sample, sequenced in a study of OX40 agonist ivuxolimab in advanced cancers. The assay was immunoSEQ multiplex PCR, and TCRdb's table has in-frame clones only and misses some. The data hold over 95,000 clones, with around nine tenths observed a single time. The sequencing here drew on CD4+ or CD8+ T cells sorted from blood, taken in a trial of the OX40 agonist ivuxolimab. Receptors originate from an adult with an advanced solid tumor such as melanoma, head and neck, liver or kidney cancer. The CDR3 runs from the conserved cysteine through the conserved F or W. Each record gives: J gene, clone size, V gene, CDR3 protein. Not every row has a clone size; where given, it reads once, few, many or a size class.

>TRBJ2-5|.|TRBV5-1
CASSIQETQYF
>TRBJ2-2|.|TRBV11-1
CASSPSRDSGTGELFF
>TRBJ2-2|once|TRBV7-2
CASSRGDWELFF
>TRBJ2-1|.|TRBV19
CASRPHIGQGRGAEQFF
>TRBJ2-7|.|TRBV11-2
CASSLDSSRTVEQYF
>TRBJ2-1|.|TRBV21-1
CASSKRGLGTSIYNEQFF
>TRBJ1-1|.|TRBV28
CASSSHRPNTEAFF
>TRBJ2-3|.|TRBV29-1
CSVEGRVSDTQYF
>TRBJ2-7|.|TRBV19
CASSSTGTSGSYEQYF
>TRBJ2-3|.|TRBV7-8
CASSLGRFTDTQYF
>TRBJ2-7|.|TRBV5-1
CASSAGQGATIGEQYF
>TRBJ2-2|.|TRBV6-1
CASSGRTANTGELFF
>TRBJ2-2|.|TRBV5-4
CASSSPYQNTGELFF
>TRBJ2-6|.|TRBV5-1
CASSLAVGSGANVLTF
>TRBJ2-5|.|TRBV6-6
CASRKDPDQETQYF
>TRBJ1-1|.|TRBV4-1
CASSLDRGRSAEAFF
>TRBJ2-2|few|TRBV19
CATRDRGRTGELFF
>TRBJ2-7|.|TRBV28
CASSPPTGPLSEQYF
>TRBJ2-7|.|TRBV9
CASSVGTSLIYEQYF
>TRBJ2-2|.|TRBV19
CASRRDTGELFF
>TRBJ2-7|few|TRBV25-1
CASSGAGVWSYEQYF
>TRBJ2-5|.|TRBV11-2
CASSQDRRETQYF
>TRBJ2-6|.|TRBV27
CASTPWGSGANVLTF
>TRBJ2-7|once|TRBV6-6
CASRLPDGSAMQYF
>TRBJ2-7|once|TRBV6-5
CASSYLPRSNDEQYF
>TRBJ2-1|.|TRBV28
CATTSSGTGSYNEQFF
>TRBJ2-3|.|TRBV28
CASSWTRTTDTQYF
>TRBJ2-3|.|TRBV9
CASSTLGDTQYF
>TRBJ2-3|.|TRBV5-1
CASRGSGRFTDTQYF
>TRBJ2-2|.|TRBV29-1
CSAAKTSGTNTGELFF
>TRBJ2-3|.|TRBV7-9
CASSPRQGVTDTQYF
>TRBJ2-7|.|TRBV2
CASRSAGATYEQYF
>TRBJ1-5|.|TRBV28
CASSPPVGQPQHF
>TRBJ1-2|.|TRBV4-3
CASSQDRTGYAYGYTF
>TRBJ2-1|.|TRBV2
CASSDRGQGGNEQFF
>TRBJ1-3|once|TRBV7-2
CASSRGQALGGNTIYF
>TRBJ2-1|once|TRBV2
CASSDPEGLAGGNEQFF
>TRBJ2-1|.|TRBV11-2
CASSFGYYNEQFF
>TRBJ1-1|.|TRBV6-1
CASRDLGQGTTEAFF
>TRBJ1-4|.|TRBV21-1
CASSKGTGGGVATNEKLFF
>TRBJ2-3|.|TRBV18
CASSPDGPDTQYF
>TRBJ2-3|.|TRBV5-6
CASSLWKGTDTQYF
>TRBJ2-3|.|TRBV5-1
CASSSQVVWGDTQYF